These T cell receptor beta chains were read from a single sample in a study of blood T cell repertoires in COVID-19. Method: immunoSEQ multiplex PCR; TCRdb's copy keeps in-frame clones and lacks some. The sample carries 400,000 to 450,000 clones, around nine tenths recorded once. The sample taken for sequencing was peripheral blood. These receptors were taken from a man aged 18 to 30 with COVID-19, enrolled during active disease. Both conserved end residues are part of each CDR3. Fields, in order: J gene, V gene, CDR3 protein.

j_gene: TRBJ1-2
v_gene: TRBV19
CDR3aa: CASSYPSTNYGYTF

j_gene: TRBJ1-2
v_gene: TRBV12-3/TRBV12-4
CDR3aa: CASSSGGFQGYTF

j_gene: TRBJ2-3
v_gene: TRBV12-5
CDR3aa: CASAPGQPTDTQYF

j_gene: TRBJ2-7
v_gene: TRBV5-4
CDR3aa: CASSLGVPGGEQYF

j_gene: TRBJ1-1
v_gene: TRBV5-6
CDR3aa: CASSFDRAGNTEAFF

j_gene: TRBJ2-7
v_gene: TRBV6-5
CDR3aa: CASSTRQGYSYEQYF

j_gene: TRBJ2-1
v_gene: TRBV10-3
CDR3aa: CAISGGTSGSGGEQFF

j_gene: TRBJ2-3
v_gene: TRBV19
CDR3aa: CASSMERGADTQYF

j_gene: TRBJ1-1
v_gene: TRBV9
CDR3aa: CASSVAAGVRATEAFF

j_gene: TRBJ1-6
v_gene: TRBV2
CDR3aa: CASSYGTVDSPLHF

j_gene: TRBJ2-5
v_gene: TRBV27
CDR3aa: CASSLTPQQETQYF

j_gene: TRBJ2-7
v_gene: TRBV19
CDR3aa: CASSISQGPSYEQYF

j_gene: TRBJ2-7
v_gene: TRBV18
CDR3aa: CASSPLGGSEEQYF

j_gene: TRBJ1-1
v_gene: TRBV2
CDR3aa: CATIQTGMNTEAFF

j_gene: TRBJ2-1
v_gene: TRBV7-9
CDR3aa: CASSLEGVAGAHNEQFF

j_gene: TRBJ1-5
v_gene: TRBV7-2
CDR3aa: CASTPGGGQPQHF

j_gene: TRBJ2-1
v_gene: TRBV4-1
CDR3aa: CASSQDSQTARNEQFF

j_gene: TRBJ1-3
v_gene: TRBV28
CDR3aa: CASSPGTAGNTIYF

j_gene: TRBJ1-3
v_gene: TRBV19
CDR3aa: CASSMYGGEAGNTIYF

j_gene: TRBJ1-5
v_gene: TRBV20-1
CDR3aa: CSASRTASNQPQHF

j_gene: TRBJ2-3
v_gene: TRBV6-1
CDR3aa: CASSDRGRVEDTQYF

j_gene: TRBJ1-1
v_gene: TRBV12-3/TRBV12-4
CDR3aa: CASSNQGWTEAFF

j_gene: TRBJ2-1
v_gene: TRBV2
CDR3aa: CASSEVPAGVGEQFF

j_gene: TRBJ2-3
v_gene: TRBV4-1
CDR3aa: CASSYLAGAGDTQYF

j_gene: TRBJ2-1
v_gene: TRBV5-1
CDR3aa: CASSPRLAGINNEQFF

j_gene: TRBJ1-5
v_gene: TRBV2
CDR3aa: CASRGQGVSNQPQHF

j_gene: TRBJ1-3
v_gene: TRBV3-1/TRBV3-2
CDR3aa: CASSLQGENTIYF

j_gene: TRBJ2-3
v_gene: TRBV14
CDR3aa: CASSQVGGDTQYF

j_gene: TRBJ2-5
v_gene: TRBV28
CDR3aa: CASAEGVEARMGETQYF

j_gene: TRBJ1-2
v_gene: TRBV7-9
CDR3aa: CAITGQGDGYTF

j_gene: TRBJ2-5
v_gene: TRBV7-9
CDR3aa: CASSQGLAGETQYF

j_gene: TRBJ2-7
v_gene: TRBV7-6
CDR3aa: CASSLGPARGLGEQYF

j_gene: TRBJ1-2
v_gene: TRBV5-1
CDR3aa: CASSFGGSDYGYTF

j_gene: TRBJ2-1
v_gene: TRBV7-8
CDR3aa: CASSLDRGLAGAKSWYNEQFF

j_gene: TRBJ2-2
v_gene: TRBV6-5
CDR3aa: CASQLMNTGELFF

j_gene: TRBJ2-6
v_gene: TRBV6-6
CDR3aa: CASRTGTGVGANVLTF

j_gene: TRBJ2-5
v_gene: TRBV19
CDR3aa: CASSSTMTGGQETQYF

j_gene: TRBJ2-7
v_gene: TRBV6-5
CDR3aa: CASRKPGTYEQYF

j_gene: TRBJ2-1
v_gene: TRBV6-5
CDR3aa: CASGKSLAGANEQFF

j_gene: TRBJ2-7
v_gene: TRBV2
CDR3aa: CASSVHYEQYF

j_gene: TRBJ1-5
v_gene: TRBV4-2
CDR3aa: CASSQGQGVSNQPQHF

j_gene: TRBJ2-2
v_gene: TRBV5-1
CDR3aa: CASSLELRGPPGELFF

j_gene: TRBJ1-5
v_gene: TRBV6-6
CDR3aa: CASSYLDRRGNQPQHF